Given below is one TCR beta chain in context. This clone's antigen is unknown. No base-level quality is on record; no much larger clone is a single base apart. This sample was taken from a study of technical replicates of blood from four donors (TCRdb year 2017). Library prep was done by the immunoSEQ multiplex PCR assay. The clones in this table, taken by TCRdb from immuneACCESS, are in-frame only. Not every clone is retained; where verified, under half of the shortfall comes from an unresolved V gene, and the cause of the rest is unknown. The sample contains roughly 82,000 clones, roughly 95% of them found a single time. The top ten hold approximately 0.39% of the sample. The CDR3 holds 13 amino acids from the cysteine to the phenylalanine. Just CDR3 DNA is preserved here, 39 bases in frame from base 1. CDR1 GTSNPN and CDR2 SVGIG were looked up in the germline V gene (reference sequence).

The source material was T cells isolated from PBMCs. Recombination linked TRBV30 to TRBJ2-7, with a weak D call of TRBD2 (6 bases match). This TCR was sampled from a human donor in good health. The DNA reads TGTGCTCTGGGGGGTACGAGAGCCTACGAGCAGTACTTC. Translated, this is CALGGTRAYEQYF.